This T cell receptor (beta chain) stems from a study of early T cells in non-severe SARS-CoV-2 infection. This clonotype was counted ten times or more. One entry per CDR3 protein, called by TCRdb with MiXCR from the 5' RACE reads. The sample contains about 35,000 distinct CDR3 sequences, more than 4% of which appear only once. Germline V gene sequence: CDR1 SEHNR, CDR2 FQNEAQ (reference sequence). V was clipped by 3 bases and J by 7 bases, with 18 bases between them. This CDR3 has 15 residues. Sequencing input: whole blood. The TCR comes from an adult who was a healthcare worker with PCR-confirmed SARS-CoV-2 infection or an uninfected control (not recorded which). This chain joins TRBV7-9 and TRBJ1-2; D ambiguous. The CDR3 nucleotides are TGTGCCAGCAGCTTGGGATTCAACCCTATTGGTGGCTACACCTTC. Translated: CASSLGFNPIGGYTF.